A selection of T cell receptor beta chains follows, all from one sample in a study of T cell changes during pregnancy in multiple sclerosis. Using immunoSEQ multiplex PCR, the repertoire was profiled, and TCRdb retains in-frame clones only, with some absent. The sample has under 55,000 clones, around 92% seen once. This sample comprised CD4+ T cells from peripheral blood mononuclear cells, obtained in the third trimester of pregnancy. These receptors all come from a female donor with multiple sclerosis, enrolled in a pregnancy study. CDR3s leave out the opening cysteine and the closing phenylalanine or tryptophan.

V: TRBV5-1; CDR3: ASSSGQSGWNYGYT
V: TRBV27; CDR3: ASSLGRVPYNEQF
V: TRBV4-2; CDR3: ASSQEAGVSYEQY
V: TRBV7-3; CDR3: ASSPTVGAGYT
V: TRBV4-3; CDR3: ASSQDLGGAGNNEQF
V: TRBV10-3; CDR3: AISESRGRGSDEQF
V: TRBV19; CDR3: ASSVQGQNYGYT
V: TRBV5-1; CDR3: ASSFGTAGTGELF
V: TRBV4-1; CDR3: ASSRAPHSATNEKLF
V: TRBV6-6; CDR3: ASSYGQGARTAEAF
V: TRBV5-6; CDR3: ASSMGHPNSPLH
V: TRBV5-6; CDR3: ASSLDLATGELF
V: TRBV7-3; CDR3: ASSPEEVRTEAF
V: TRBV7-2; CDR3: ASSYQLTTNEKLF
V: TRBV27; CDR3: ASYRNTEAF
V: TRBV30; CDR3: AWMGRGEAF
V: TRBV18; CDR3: ASSPLAGANTGELF
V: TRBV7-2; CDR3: ASSPSLGGSYTGELF
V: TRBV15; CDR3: ATSKNRPEPQH
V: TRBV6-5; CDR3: ASRPRGRGTEAF
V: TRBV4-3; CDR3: ASSQEPPVNYNSPLH
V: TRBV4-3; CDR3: ASSQESRAHTEAF
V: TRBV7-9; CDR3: ASSTLGGGGAYNEQF
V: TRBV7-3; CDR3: ASSPGTSGIQETQY
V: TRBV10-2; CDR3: ASSEQIMNTEAF
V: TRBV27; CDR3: ASSSSTGPYEQY
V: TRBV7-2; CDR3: ASRPPPGSRTDTQY
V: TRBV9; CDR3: ASSVGRGGSTDTQY
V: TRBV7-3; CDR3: ASSLGGQGKTAF
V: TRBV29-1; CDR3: SVEGRGTGQPQH
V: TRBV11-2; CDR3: ASSLMGGTGTEAF
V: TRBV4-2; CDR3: ASSPLGQGRFNYGYT
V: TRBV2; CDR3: ASSVRTGGVLTNEKLF
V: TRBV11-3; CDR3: ASSTGLAGGAVAETQY
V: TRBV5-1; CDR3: ASSFVLNTEAF
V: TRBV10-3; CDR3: AISRGTQGSSYEQY
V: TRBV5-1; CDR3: ASSRPPSGGSNQPQH
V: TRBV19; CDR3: ATGLGDGISYEQY
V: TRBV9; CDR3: ASSVAGGVGYEQY
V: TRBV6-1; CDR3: ASSEFSTPGTIWADTQY
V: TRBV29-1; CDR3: SVGLAGNEQF
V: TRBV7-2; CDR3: ASRLRGGYQETQY
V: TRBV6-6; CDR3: ASSSRDRGTYGYT
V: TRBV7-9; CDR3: ASSLGLAGDEQY
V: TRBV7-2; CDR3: ASSLRAGGVEDTQY
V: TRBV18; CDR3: ASSGQGQETQY
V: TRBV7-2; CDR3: ASSFGTRNEKLF
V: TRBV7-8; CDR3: ASTHFRGPEQY
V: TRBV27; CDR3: ATRAAGTAEAF